This T cell receptor (beta chain) derives from a study of blood T cell repertoires in COVID-19. Study information: COVID-19 samples, acute and convalescent, were from the United States, Italy and Spain. PBMCs, B-cell-depleted T cells, or T cells provided the cDNA or gDNA that made up the material.

Original processing methods: Amplified reference gene primers provided the basis for estimating nucleated cell counts. Generated by immunoSEQ multiplex PCR, the TCRdb table keeps only in-frame clones and is missing some. Clone size and V and J calls were adopted from that table, with D and trimming inferred from the DNA. There are roughly 290,000 clones in the sample; 85% occur only once, and around 4.2% lies in the top ten. V was trimmed by 6 bases and J by 7 bases, leaving 13 bases between them. Germline V gene data show CDR1 as MNHEY and CDR2 as SVGAGI. This CDR3 spans 13 amino acids. The sequence derives from a woman between 50 and 59 years old with active or convalescent COVID-19. Sequenced: peripheral blood. This chain links TRBV6-5 with TRBJ1-5, with D possibly matching TRBD1 (5 bases). DNA for the CDR3: TGTGCCAGCAGCCTAGGGGTGGGACAGCCCCAGCATTTT. Translating gives CASSLGVGQPQHF.